The TCR beta chain described here comes from a study of blood T cell repertoires in COVID-19. Original processing notes: Reference gene primer amplification in the assay estimated nucleated cell counts. The repertoire was sequenced with immunoSEQ multiplex PCR; TCRdb's copy has only in-frame clones and lacks some. Clone size and V and J calls were adopted from that table, with D and trimming inferred from the DNA. The sample consists of about 190,000 clones, more than 70% of them appearing once. The V segment lost 6 bases and the J segment 4 bases; nucleotides outside the gene matches: 8. The CDR3 loop spans 15 amino acids. Germline V CDR1 and CDR2: MNHEY, SVGAGI.

The source material was peripheral blood. This clonotype originated in a woman aged 40 to 50 who had recovered from COVID-19. The chain is built from TRBV6-5 and TRBJ1-5; 8 bases fit TRBD1. As DNA, the CDR3 is TGTGCCAGCAGCGCAGCAGGGGGCGGAAATCAGCCCCAGCATTTT. Its translation is CASSAAGGGNQPQHF.